The T cell receptor beta chain under discussion was sequenced for a study of blood T cell repertoires in COVID-19. Trimming pared 5 bases from V and 0 bases from J, leaving 14 bases between. CDR3 length equals 16 residues. In germline, CDR1 is LNHDA, CDR2 SQIVND (reference sequence). Sequencing used immunoSEQ multiplex PCR; TCRdb keeps in-frame clones, though not all of them. Here the sample spans 55,000 to 65,000 clones, approximately 79% being singletons. The chain joins TRBV19 to TRBJ1-3; D is possibly TRBD1 (6 bases). Sequences were obtained from peripheral blood. This receptor was taken from a man in his fifties or sixties with acute or convalescent COVID-19. CDR3 in amino acids: CASSEPTGPSGNTIYF. The CDR3 bases are TGTGCCAGTAGTGAACCTACAGGGCCCTCTGGAAACACCATATATTTT.